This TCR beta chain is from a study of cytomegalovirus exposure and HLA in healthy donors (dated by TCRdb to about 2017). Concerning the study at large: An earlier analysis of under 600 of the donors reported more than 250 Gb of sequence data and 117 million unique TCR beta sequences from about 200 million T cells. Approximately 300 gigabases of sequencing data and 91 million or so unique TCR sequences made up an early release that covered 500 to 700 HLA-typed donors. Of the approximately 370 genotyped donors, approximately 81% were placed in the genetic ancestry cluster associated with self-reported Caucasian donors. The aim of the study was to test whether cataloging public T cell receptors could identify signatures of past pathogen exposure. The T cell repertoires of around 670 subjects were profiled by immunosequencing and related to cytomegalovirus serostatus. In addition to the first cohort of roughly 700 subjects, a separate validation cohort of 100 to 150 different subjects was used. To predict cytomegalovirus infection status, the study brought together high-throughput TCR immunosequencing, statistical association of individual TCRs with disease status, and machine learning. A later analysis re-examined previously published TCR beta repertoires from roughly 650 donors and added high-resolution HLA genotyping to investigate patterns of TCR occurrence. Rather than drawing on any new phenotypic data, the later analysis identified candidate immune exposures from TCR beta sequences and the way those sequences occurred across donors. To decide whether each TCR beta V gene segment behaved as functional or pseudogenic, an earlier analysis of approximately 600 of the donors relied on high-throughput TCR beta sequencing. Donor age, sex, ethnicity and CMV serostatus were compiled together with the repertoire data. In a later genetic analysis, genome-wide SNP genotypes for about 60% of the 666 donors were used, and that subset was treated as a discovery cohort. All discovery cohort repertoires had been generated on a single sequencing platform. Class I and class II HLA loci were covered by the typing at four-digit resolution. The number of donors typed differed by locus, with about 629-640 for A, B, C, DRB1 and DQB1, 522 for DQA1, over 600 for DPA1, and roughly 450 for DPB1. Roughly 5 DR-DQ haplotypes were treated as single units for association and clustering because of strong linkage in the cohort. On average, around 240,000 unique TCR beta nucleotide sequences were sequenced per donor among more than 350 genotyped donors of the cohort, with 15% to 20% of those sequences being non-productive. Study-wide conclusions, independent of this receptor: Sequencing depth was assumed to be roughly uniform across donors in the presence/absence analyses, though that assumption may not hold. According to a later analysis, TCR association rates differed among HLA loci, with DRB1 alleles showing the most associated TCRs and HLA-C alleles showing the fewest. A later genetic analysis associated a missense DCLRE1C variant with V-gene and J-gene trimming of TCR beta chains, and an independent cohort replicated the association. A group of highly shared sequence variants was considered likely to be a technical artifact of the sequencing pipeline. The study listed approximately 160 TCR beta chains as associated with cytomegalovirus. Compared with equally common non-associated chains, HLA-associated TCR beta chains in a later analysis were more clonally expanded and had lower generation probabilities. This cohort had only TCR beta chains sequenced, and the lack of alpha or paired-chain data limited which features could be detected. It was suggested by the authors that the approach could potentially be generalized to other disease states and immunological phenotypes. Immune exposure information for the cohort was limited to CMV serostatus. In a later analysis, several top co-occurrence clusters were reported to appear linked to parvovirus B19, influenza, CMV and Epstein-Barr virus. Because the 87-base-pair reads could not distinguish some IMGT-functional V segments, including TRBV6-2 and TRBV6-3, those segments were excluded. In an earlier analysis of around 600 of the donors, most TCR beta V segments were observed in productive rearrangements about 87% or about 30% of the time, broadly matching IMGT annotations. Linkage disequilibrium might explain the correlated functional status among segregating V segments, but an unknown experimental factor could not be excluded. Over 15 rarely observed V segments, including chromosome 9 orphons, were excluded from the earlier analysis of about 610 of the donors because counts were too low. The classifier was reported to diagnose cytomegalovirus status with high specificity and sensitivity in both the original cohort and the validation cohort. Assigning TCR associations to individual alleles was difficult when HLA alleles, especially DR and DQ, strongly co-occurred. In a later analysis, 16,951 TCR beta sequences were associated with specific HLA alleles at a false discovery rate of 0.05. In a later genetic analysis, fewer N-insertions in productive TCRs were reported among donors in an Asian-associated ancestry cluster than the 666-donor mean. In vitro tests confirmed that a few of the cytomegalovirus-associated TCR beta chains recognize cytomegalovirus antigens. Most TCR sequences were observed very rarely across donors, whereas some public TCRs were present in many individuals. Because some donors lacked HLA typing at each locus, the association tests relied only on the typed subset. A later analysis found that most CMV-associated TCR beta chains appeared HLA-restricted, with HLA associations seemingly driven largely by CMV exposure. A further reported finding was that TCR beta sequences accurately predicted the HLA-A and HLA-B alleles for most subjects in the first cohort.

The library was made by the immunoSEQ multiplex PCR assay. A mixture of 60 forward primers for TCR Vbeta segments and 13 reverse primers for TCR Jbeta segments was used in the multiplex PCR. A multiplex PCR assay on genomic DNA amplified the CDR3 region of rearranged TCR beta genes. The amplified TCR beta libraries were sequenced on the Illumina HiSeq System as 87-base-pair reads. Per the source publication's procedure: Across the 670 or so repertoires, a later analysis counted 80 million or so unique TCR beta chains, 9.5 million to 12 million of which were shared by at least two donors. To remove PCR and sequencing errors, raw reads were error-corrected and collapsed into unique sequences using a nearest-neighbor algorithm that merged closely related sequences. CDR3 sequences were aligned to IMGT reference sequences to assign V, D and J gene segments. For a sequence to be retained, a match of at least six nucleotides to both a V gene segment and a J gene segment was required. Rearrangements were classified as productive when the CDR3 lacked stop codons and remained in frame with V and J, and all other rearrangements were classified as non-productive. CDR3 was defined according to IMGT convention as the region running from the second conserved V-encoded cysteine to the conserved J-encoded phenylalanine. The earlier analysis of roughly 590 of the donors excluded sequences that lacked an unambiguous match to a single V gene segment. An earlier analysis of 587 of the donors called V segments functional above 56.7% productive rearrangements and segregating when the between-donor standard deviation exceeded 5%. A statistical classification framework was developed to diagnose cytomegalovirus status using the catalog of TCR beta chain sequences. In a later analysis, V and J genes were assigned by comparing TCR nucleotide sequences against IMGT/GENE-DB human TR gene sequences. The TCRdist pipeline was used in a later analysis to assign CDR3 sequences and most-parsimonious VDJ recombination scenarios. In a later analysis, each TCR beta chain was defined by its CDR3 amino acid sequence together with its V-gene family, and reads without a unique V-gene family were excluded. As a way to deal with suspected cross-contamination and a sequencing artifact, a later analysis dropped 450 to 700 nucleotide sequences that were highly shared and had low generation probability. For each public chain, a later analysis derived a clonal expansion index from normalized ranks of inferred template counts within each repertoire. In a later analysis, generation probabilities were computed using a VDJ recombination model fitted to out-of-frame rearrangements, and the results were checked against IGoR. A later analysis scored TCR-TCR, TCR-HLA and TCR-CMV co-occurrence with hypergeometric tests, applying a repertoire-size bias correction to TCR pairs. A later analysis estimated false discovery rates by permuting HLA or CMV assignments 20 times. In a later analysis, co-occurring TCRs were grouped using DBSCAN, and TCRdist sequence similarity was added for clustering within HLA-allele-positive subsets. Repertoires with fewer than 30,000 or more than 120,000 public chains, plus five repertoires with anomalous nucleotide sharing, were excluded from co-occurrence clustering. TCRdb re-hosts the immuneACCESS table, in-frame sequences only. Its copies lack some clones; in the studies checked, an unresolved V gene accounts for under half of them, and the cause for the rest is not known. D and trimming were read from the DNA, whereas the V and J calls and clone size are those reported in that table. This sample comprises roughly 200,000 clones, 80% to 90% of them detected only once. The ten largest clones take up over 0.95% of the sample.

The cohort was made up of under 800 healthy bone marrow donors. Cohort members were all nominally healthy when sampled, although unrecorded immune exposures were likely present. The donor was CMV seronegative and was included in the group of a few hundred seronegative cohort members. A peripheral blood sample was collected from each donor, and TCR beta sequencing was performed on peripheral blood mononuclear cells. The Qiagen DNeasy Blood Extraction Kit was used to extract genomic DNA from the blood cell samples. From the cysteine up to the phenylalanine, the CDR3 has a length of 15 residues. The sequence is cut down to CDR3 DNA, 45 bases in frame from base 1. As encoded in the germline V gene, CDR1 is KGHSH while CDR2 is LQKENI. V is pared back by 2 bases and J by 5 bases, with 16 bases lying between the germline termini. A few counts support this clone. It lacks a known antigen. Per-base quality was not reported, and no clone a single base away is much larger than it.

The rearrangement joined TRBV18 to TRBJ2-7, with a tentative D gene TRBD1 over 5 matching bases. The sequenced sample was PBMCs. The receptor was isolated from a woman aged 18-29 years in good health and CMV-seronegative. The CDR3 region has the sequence CASSPTGPLKNEQYF. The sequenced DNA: TGTGCCAGCTCACCAACAGGCCCCCTAAAGAACGAGCAGTACTTC.